The rows below give T cell receptor beta chains drawn from one sample of a study of shared clonotypes between healthy human individuals. Clones were read by immunoSEQ multiplex PCR, and TCRdb kept only the in-frame ones, dropping some. In the table there are more than 550,000 clones, around 90% of which are singletons. Sequences were obtained from naive CD8+ T cells sorted from blood. Receptors originate from a man between 25 and 39 years old in good health. Each CDR3 is given with its conserved first and last residue. D genes are given only for firm matches. Expanded clones are given a class, and other clones once, few, many or no size at all.

clone size	CDR3 length	D gene	V gene	J gene	CDR3 DNA	CDR3 protein
.	21	TRBD2	TRBV6-1	TRBJ2-3	TGTGCCAGCAGTGAATTACTGCGGTCAGGGAGGCTAGCGGATGAGGTCGATACGCAGTATTTT	CASSELLRSGRLADEVDTQYF
.	16	.	TRBV28	TRBJ2-5	TGTGCCAGCAGTTTGACTCTAGCCCAGAGCCAAGAGACCCAGTACTTC	CASSLTLAQSQETQYF
.	12	.	TRBV6-1	TRBJ1-1	TGTGCCAGCAGAGCGGGGCACACTGAAGCTTTCTTT	CASRAGHTEAFF
.	13	.	TRBV11-2	TRBJ2-1	TGTGCCAGCAGGGACGGGATTAGGAATGAGCAGTTCTTC	CASRDGIRNEQFF
.	16	.	TRBV5-1	TRBJ2-5	TGCGCCAGCAGCCCTTTGGAATCTTCAAGGAAAGAGACCCAGTACTTC	CASSPLESSRKETQYF
.	14	.	TRBV7-9	TRBJ2-1	TGTGCCAGCAGCTTTGGCTCCTCCTACAATGAGCAGTTCTTC	CASSFGSSYNEQFF
.	14	.	TRBV29-1	TRBJ2-7	TGCAGCGTTGAAGACGGGACCCGGACCTACGAGCAGTACTTC	CSVEDGTRTYEQYF
.	18	TRBD2	TRBV5-4	TRBJ2-3	TGTGCCAGCAGCTTGGGGCTAGCGGGGGTGCTTAGCACAGATACGCAGTATTTT	CASSLGLAGVLSTDTQYF
.	15	.	TRBV2	TRBJ1-5	TGTGCCAGCAGTGAAAGAGATAACGAAAATCAGCCCCAGCATTTT	CASSERDNENQPQHF
.	15	.	TRBV29-1	TRBJ1-4	TGCAGCGCAATCCGGGCCCTTTCAACTAATGAAAAACTGTTTTTT	CSAIRALSTNEKLFF
.	15	.	TRBV18	TRBJ2-2	TGTGCCAGCTCAACAGCCGCCTGGGGCACCGGGGAGCTGTTTTTT	CASSTAAWGTGELFF
.	12	.	TRBV6-1	TRBJ2-5	TGTGCCAGCAGGGACATCCAAGAGACCCAGTACTTC	CASRDIQETQYF
.	15	TRBD1	TRBV27	TRBJ1-5	TGTGCCAGCAGCGAACGACAGGGACGAGGGCAGCCCCAGCATTTT	CASSERQGRGQPQHF
.	18	.	TRBV25-1	TRBJ1-2	TGTGCCAGCAGTGAATATATTGGGCAGCCTTTCTCTAACTATGGCTACACCTTC	CASSEYIGQPFSNYGYTF
.	15	.	TRBV27	TRBJ1-5	TGTGCCAGCAGTTCCCGGGGTCGCCCGAATCAGCCCCAGCATTTT	CASSSRGRPNQPQHF
.	15	.	TRBV9	TRBJ1-1	TGTGCCAGCAGCGTAGCTCCAGGGATTAACACTGAAGCTTTCTTT	CASSVAPGINTEAFF
.	12	.	TRBV2	TRBJ1-2	TGTGCCAGCACGGTAGGAGGGCTGGGCTACACCTTC	CASTVGGLGYTF
.	14	.	TRBV28	TRBJ2-7	TGTGCCAGCAGTTGGGCTCGCGAGTCCTACGAGCAGTACTTC	CASSWARESYEQYF
.	17	TRBD1	TRBV27	TRBJ1-4	TGTGCCAGCAGTTTATATCCCCAGGGGGTGACGGATGAAAAACTGTTTTTT	CASSLYPQGVTDEKLFF
.	14	TRBD1	TRBV7-8	TRBJ1-2	TGTGCCAGCAGCTCGGGACAGGGGAACTATGGCTACACCTTC	CASSSGQGNYGYTF
.	17	.	TRBV28	TRBJ2-3	TGTGCCAGCAGTTTTCGACGGGGGCGGTTGGACACAGATACGCAGTATTTT	CASSFRRGRLDTDTQYF
.	14	.	TRBV6-5	TRBJ1-1	TGTGCCAGCAGTTACTCTGGGGGGGTCACTGAAGCTTTCTTT	CASSYSGGVTEAFF
.	13	TRBD2	TRBV29-1	TRBJ2-3	TGCAGCGTAGATCTAGCGGGAGATGATACGCAGTATTTT	CSVDLAGDDTQYF
.	19	TRBD2	TRBV7-8	TRBJ2-7	TGTGCCAGCAAACTAGCGGGAGGGCCGAGTCTATTAGGGATCTACGAGCAGTACTTC	CASKLAGGPSLLGIYEQYF
once	11	TRBD2	TRBV5-1	TRBJ2-7	TGCGCCAGCAGCTGGGGGGGCGAGCAGTACTTC	CASSWGGEQYF
once	14	.	TRBV30	TRBJ2-1	TGTGCCTGGAGCTTTGGGGGGGCAGGCAATGAGCAGTTCTTC	CAWSFGGAGNEQFF
.	16	.	TRBV2	TRBJ2-1	TGTGCCAGCAGTGATCCCGACCCGAGCTCCTACAATGAGCAGTTCTTC	CASSDPDPSSYNEQFF
.	13	.	TRBV19	TRBJ2-3	TGTGCCAGTAGCCCTAGCCTCACAGATACGCAGTATTTT	CASSPSLTDTQYF
.	13	TRBD1	TRBV5-4	TRBJ2-7	TGTGCCAGCAGCTCAAGGGACAGCTACGAGCAGTACTTC	CASSSRDSYEQYF
.	11	TRBD1	TRBV29-1	TRBJ2-1	TGCAGCGCGGACAGGGGTGGAGAGCAGTTCTTC	CSADRGGEQFF
.	13	.	TRBV4-1	TRBJ1-3	TGCGCCAGCAGGGGTTCTTCGGGAAACACCATATATTTT	CASRGSSGNTIYF
once	10	.	TRBV2	TRBJ1-5	TGTGCCAGCAGTGACAAATACCAGCATTTT	CASSDKYQHF
.	15	.	TRBV4-1	TRBJ2-2	TGCGCCAGCAGCCTATTTGCTAGGAGCACCGGGGAGCTGTTTTTT	CASSLFARSTGELFF
.	14	.	TRBV10-1	TRBJ2-7	TGCGCCAGCAGTGAGACGGCGGCCGTACCGGCGGAGTACTTC	CASSETAAVPAEYF
once	13	.	TRBV19	TRBJ2-7	TGTGCCAGTAGTATGGGCAGTCTCTACGAGCAGTACTTC	CASSMGSLYEQYF
once	15	.	TRBV19	TRBJ2-2	TGTGCCAGTAGTATAGGGACAGCCAACACCGGGGAGCTGTTTTTT	CASSIGTANTGELFF
.	16	TRBD2	TRBV28	TRBJ2-2	TGTGCCAGCAGTTTCCAGACTAGCGCCTTCACCGGGGAGCTGTTTTTT	CASSFQTSAFTGELFF
.	14	.	TRBV11-2	TRBJ2-7	TGTGCCAGCAGCTACGGACAGAACTCCTACGAGCAGTACTTC	CASSYGQNSYEQYF
.	14	TRBD2	TRBV13	TRBJ2-7	TGTGCCAGCAGACCTAGCGGGAGCTCCTACGAGCAGTACTTC	CASRPSGSSYEQYF
.	15	.	TRBV30	TRBJ1-4	TGTGCCTGGAGTGTACCAAGACAATTTAGTGAAAAACTGTTTTTT	CAWSVPRQFSEKLFF
.	13	.	TRBV2	TRBJ2-1	TGTGCCACCCAGTCTAGGTTTGGCAATGAGCAGTTCTTC	CATQSRFGNEQFF
.	16	TRBD1	TRBV2	TRBJ2-2	TGTGCCAGCAGGGACCGGGACAGGGGGCTGTCCGGGGAGCTGTTTTTT	CASRDRDRGLSGELFF
.	14	.	TRBV6-6	TRBJ2-7	TGTGCCAGCAGTTACGTTGACTCCCACTACGAGCAGTACTTC	CASSYVDSHYEQYF
.	13	.	TRBV7-7	TRBJ2-2	TGTGCCAGCAGCTTAGCTCGAGCCGGGGAGCTGTTTTTT	CASSLARAGELFF
.	15	TRBD2	TRBV27	TRBJ2-3	TGTGCCAGCAGTTTAACCCGGGAGGGCACAGATACGCAGTATTTT	CASSLTREGTDTQYF
.	16	.	TRBV7-8	TRBJ1-5	TGTGCCAGCAGCATATGGACGGAAGACGGCAATCAGCCCCAGCATTTT	CASSIWTEDGNQPQHF
.	16	TRBD2	TRBV15	TRBJ2-5	TGTGCCACCAGCAGAGAGAGGGCGGGAGGGCCCGAGACCCAGTACTTC	CATSRERAGGPETQYF
once	14	.	TRBV9	TRBJ1-4	TGTGCCAGCAGCTTAGGACAGACTAATGAAAAACTGTTTTTT	CASSLGQTNEKLFF
.	14	.	TRBV6-5	TRBJ1-3	TGTGCCAGCAGTTACTACGGTTCTGGAAACACCATATATTTT	CASSYYGSGNTIYF
.	14	.	TRBV19	TRBJ1-2	TGTGCCAGTAGTATCCCCACCGCTAACTATGGCTACACCTTC	CASSIPTANYGYTF
.	18	TRBD2	TRBV27	TRBJ2-7	TGTGCCAGCAGCCAGGACTTCAGGACTAGCGGGTACTCCTACGAGCAGTACTTC	CASSQDFRTSGYSYEQYF